Listed below are T cell receptor beta chains from one sample, sequenced in a study of T-cell reconstitution after alpha-beta-depleted transplantation in children. TCRdb fed the PCR reads into MiXCR, producing one record per CDR3 protein. This table holds hundreds of thousands of distinct CDR3 sequences, 15% to 20% found once. The specimen was PBMCs, mostly from graft donor cells, collected 360 days after TCRalphabeta/CD19-depleted stem cell transplant. All receptors come from a male patient between 10 and 17 years old who had a stem cell transplant for acute lymphoblastic leukemia, so the T cells may come from the graft donor. Each CDR3 is given with its conserved first and last residue. The D gene is left open where the match is weak. Some rows mark clone size as missing; the rest say once, few, many or name a class of expanded clone.

v_call	j_call	clone_size	d_call	cdr3_length	cdr3_aa	cdr3_nt
TRBV12-3/TRBV12-4	TRBJ2-5	.	TRBD2	17	CASSLLRSGRAVETQYF	TGTGCCAGCAGTCTCCTCCGAAGCGGGAGGGCCGTGGAGACCCAGTACTTC
TRBV3-1	TRBJ2-1	few	TRBD1	15	CASSQAQGAGNEQFF	TGTGCCAGCAGCCAAGCCCAGGGGGCTGGAAATGAGCAGTTCTTC
TRBV10-3	TRBJ1-1	few	.	11	CAISENTEAFF	TGTGCCATCAGTGAGAACACTGAAGCTTTCTTT
TRBV12-5	TRBJ2-2	.	.	16	CASGLVTITRAGELFF	TGTGCTAGTGGTTTGGTGACCATAACTAGGGCCGGGGAGCTGTTTTTT
TRBV2	TRBJ2-1	few	TRBD1	15	CASSELQGAHNEQFF	TGTGCCAGCAGTGAATTACAGGGGGCGCATAATGAGCAGTTCTTC
TRBV27	TRBJ1-1	.	.	14	CASSLGQTFTEAFF	TGTGCCAGCAGTTTAGGACAGACCTTCACTGAAGCTTTCTTT
TRBV5-1	TRBJ2-5	.	TRBD2	14	CASSWTSAQETQYF	TGCGCCAGCAGCTGGACTAGCGCCCAAGAGACCCAGTACTTC
TRBV20-1	TRBJ2-6	.	TRBD1	16	CSATTGVSSGANVLTF	TGCAGTGCTACGACAGGGGTATCCTCTGGGGCCAACGTCCTGACTTTC
TRBV5-1	TRBJ1-4	few	TRBD1	16	CASSLPTGTENEKLFF	TGCGCCAGCAGCCTCCCAACCGGGACAGAAAATGAAAAACTGTTTTTT
TRBV29-1	TRBJ2-1	few	.	15	CSVSNSPSSYNEQFF	TGCAGCGTTTCAAACAGCCCGAGCTCCTACAATGAGCAGTTCTTC
TRBV4-1	TRBJ2-7	.	.	15	CASSQGQGPGREQYF	TGCGCCAGCAGCCAAGGTCAGGGTCCGGGACGCGAGCAGTACTTC
TRBV20-1	TRBJ2-2	.	TRBD1	16	CSARNPGQGPTGELFF	TGCAGTGCAAGAAATCCGGGACAGGGCCCTACCGGGGAGCTGTTTTTT
TRBV5-1	TRBJ2-5	.	TRBD2	18	CASSLSLAGGTYQETQYF	TGCGCCAGCAGCTTGTCCCTAGCGGGAGGCACTTATCAAGAGACCCAGTACTTC
TRBV7-6	TRBJ2-5	.	.	15	CASARFAPGGETQYF	TGTGCCAGCGCCCGGTTTGCGCCCGGGGGAGAGACCCAGTACTTC
TRBV2	TRBJ1-1	.	TRBD1	12	CASSPRGTGAFF	TGTGCCAGCAGCCCGCGGGGGACAGGGGCTTTCTTT
TRBV7-9	TRBJ1-1	few	.	12	CASSPPQGEAFF	TGTGCCAGCAGCCCACCACAGGGTGAAGCTTTCTTT
TRBV7-3	TRBJ2-5	.	TRBD1	15	CASSTSGQGLETQYF	TGTGCCAGCAGCACCTCCGGACAGGGTTTAGAGACCCAGTACTTC